This record covers a single T cell receptor (beta chain). Its specificity is unknown. These data originate in a study of intratumoral heterogeneity in liver cancer. Study-level information: Most patients were male, with a median age of roughly 63 years.

CDR1 is SNHLY and CDR2 is FYNNEI in the germline V gene. The CDR3 is made up of 11 amino acids. Trimming took 5 bases from V and 8 from J, leaving 7 bases between them. The repertoire was sequenced with immunoSEQ multiplex PCR; TCRdb's copy has only in-frame clones and lacks some. Of 20,000 to 25,000 clones detected, 73% appear once; the ten largest clones hold about 18%. Findings and limits, study-wide: A noted limitation was under-sampling of tumor-infiltrating lymphocytes.

Early-stage hepatocellular carcinoma patients were treatment-naïve prior to resection. Sampled areas showed no macroscopic evidence of necrosis or hemorrhage. The input for sequencing was tumor-adjacent normal tissue, taken before any cancer treatment. This sequence originates from a woman aged 65 to 85 with hepatocellular carcinoma. The chain employs TRBV2 and TRBJ2-1; TRBD2 might be the D (5 bases). The CDR3 nucleotides read TGTGCCAGCAGTTCGAGGGATGAGCAGTTCTTC. It translates to CASSSRDEQFF.